These T cell receptor beta chains were read from a single sample in a study of OX40 agonist ivuxolimab in advanced cancers. Using immunoSEQ multiplex PCR, the repertoire was profiled, and TCRdb retains in-frame clones only, with some absent. The sample contains 130,000 or so clones, just over 90% of which appear only once. Source: CD4+ or CD8+ T cells sorted from blood, taken in a trial of the OX40 agonist ivuxolimab. Source of these receptors: an adult with an advanced solid tumor such as melanoma, head and neck, liver or kidney cancer. Both conserved end residues are trimmed from each CDR3. Each record gives: V gene, J gene, CDR3 protein.

TRBV7-2	TRBJ1-2	ASSLGVNYGYT
TRBV13	TRBJ1-1	ASSLGQVFEAF
TRBV27	TRBJ1-6	ASSLGQESSYNSPLH
TRBV18	TRBJ1-1	ASSPPQANTEAF
TRBV18	TRBJ2-1	ASSPTGPRNEQF
TRBV28	TRBJ1-4	ASETAVPGKLF
TRBV7-2	TRBJ2-7	ASSPRQGDKLGEQY
TRBV7-9	TRBJ2-7	ASSLGRVAGGGYEQY
TRBV5-6	TRBJ2-7	ASSLWPDEQY
TRBV6-1	TRBJ2-7	ASLADPVKQY
TRBV30	TRBJ2-1	AWSKGLAARDSEQF
TRBV5-1	TRBJ1-1	ASSFQMPNTEAF
TRBV6-1	TRBJ2-1	ASSVTGANNEQF
TRBV28	TRBJ2-1	ASSTGTSGNNEQF
TRBV18	TRBJ2-3	ASSPLLDTKTDTQY
TRBV9	TRBJ2-2	ASSVAALNTGELF
TRBV20-1	TRBJ1-1	SASARTEAF
TRBV19	TRBJ1-2	ASSLSGHYGYT
TRBV18	TRBJ1-4	ASSPSRALNEKLF
TRBV19	TRBJ2-1	ASSIDVGGSSYNEQF
TRBV11-2	TRBJ2-7	ASGPPGQNYEQY
TRBV7-2	TRBJ2-4	ASSSGRLNIQY
TRBV5-1	TRBJ1-2	ASSRTGDYGYT
TRBV7-2	TRBJ1-1	ASSAPSAWDAEAF
TRBV5-6	TRBJ1-5	ASSLAGGTDNQPQH
TRBV2	TRBJ1-4	ASSGQGAANEKLF
TRBV28	TRBJ2-5	ASSTSGRGQETQY
TRBV28	TRBJ2-7	ASSSPQAGGYEQY
TRBV2	TRBJ1-1	ASRGQGAGTEAF
TRBV5-1	TRBJ2-5	ASSPRGQAETQY
TRBV5-6	TRBJ2-3	ASSSITEGGTDTQY
TRBV5-1	TRBJ1-1	ASSFGTQGIMNTEAF
TRBV7-2	TRBJ2-5	ASSSNRGRGTQY
TRBV25-1	TRBJ1-6	ASSEGVWSAYNSPLH
TRBV28	TRBJ1-1	ASSSRQTLTEAF
TRBV5-6	TRBJ2-6	ASSGSGGPANVLT
TRBV5-1	TRBJ2-4	ASSPSWGSGSLRAKNIQY
TRBV19	TRBJ2-7	ASSPSGTASYEQY
TRBV28	TRBJ2-1	ASSRIFRDSYNEQF
TRBV25-1	TRBJ1-3	ASLGGARVSGNTIY
TRBV9	TRBJ2-3	ASSDDGRAISDTQY
TRBV9	TRBJ2-2	ASSVWAGATGELF
TRBV7-3	TRBJ1-1	ASSQGPWNTEAF
TRBV30	TRBJ2-7	AWSASSYEQY
TRBV6-5	TRBJ2-7	ASSPVLHEQY
TRBV5-4	TRBJ2-1	ASSANPGQGYNEQF
TRBV7-3	TRBJ2-2	ASSLNQGSPNTGELF
TRBV7-2	TRBJ1-2	ASSPGQGANYGYT
TRBV10-3	TRBJ2-7	AIRSGESYEQY